This TCR beta chain was recorded in a study of CXCR3-negative and CXCR3-positive naive CD8 T cells. About the research overall: Libraries each contributed about 1.5 +/- 0.3 million TRB reads, for about 150 million in total. Study-wide results and limits: Memory CD8+ cells showed much lower diversity, while both naive subsets displayed comparably high diversity. TRB CDR3 properties were used to infer TCR strength, and surface CD5 was comparable between naive subsets. Naive CXCR3-positive and CXCR3-negative cells shared TRBV-TRBJ usage; memory cells diverged. A higher hydrophobicity marked the TRB CDR3s of CXCR3-positive naive cells versus CXCR3-negative naive cells.

Preparation of TRB cDNA libraries relied on 5' RACE carrying UMI labels. TCRdb re-called the 5' RACE reads and shows each CDR3 protein once, DNA omitted. Its listing shows around 60,000 distinct CDR3 sequences. CDR1 is DFQATT and CDR2 is SNEGSKA in the germline V gene (reference sequence). The CDR3 spans 14 residues. A remark on this clonotype: What it binds is unknown.

The chain links TRBV20-1 to TRBJ1-1. The source of this sequence is a human donor in good health. Some clones in this sample may be carry-over from other donors' samples. The sequencing sample was made of naive CXCR3+ CD8+ T cells from blood. Sample subset: CD45RO-CCR7+CD27+CD95- naive CD8+ T cells expressing CXCR3 (TNR3+). CDR3 residues: CSAREGGRNTEAFF.